This is a list of T cell receptor beta chains from one sample in a study of cytomegalovirus exposure and HLA in healthy donors. TCRdb keeps only in-frame clones here, not all; method: immunoSEQ multiplex PCR. The sample lists roughly 100,000 clones, roughly four fifths occurring once. The sample taken for sequencing was PBMCs. Every receptor here comes from a man in his 60s in good health and CMV-seronegative. CDR3s leave out the opening cysteine and the closing phenylalanine or tryptophan.

V gene	CDR3 length	CDR3 protein
TRBV6-6	12	AIGQGLVNEKLF
TRBV6-5	12	ASSRRQGNTEAF
TRBV7-3	15	ASSLAGSGGAVDTQY
TRBV11-3	13	ASSFLPGGTDTQY
TRBV2	10	ASSAQGSEQY
TRBV7-2	13	ASSLVSGSNQPQH
TRBV18	15	ASSPAPQEEVRETQY
TRBV6-6	11	ASNDRLNTEAF
TRBV6-6	13	ASSYGGTGNQPQH
TRBV19	12	ASRGQGNTGELF
TRBV28	12	ASSPLSGDRGYT
TRBV7-8	16	ASSSTTPQSASQETQY
TRBV4-3	13	ASSRGLAGIETQY
TRBV30	10	AWTTGSDEQF
TRBV6-4	10	ASSAQGYGYT
TRBV11-2	12	ASSPGLEVTEAF
TRBV30	11	AWSVQGDQPQH
TRBV27	13	ASSRSGGTYNEQF
TRBV9	14	ASSSGLALSGNTIY
TRBV4-2	14	ASPRSSQGPHSPLH
TRBV5-1	12	ASSWDIANTEAF
TRBV7-3	15	ASSSGLAGGSTDTQY
TRBV5-4	12	ASSFQRGPYEQY
TRBV7-2	13	ASSRIRGTTDTQY
TRBV5-4	13	ASSSFRGSRGEAF
TRBV5-4	15	ASSFDSLAGGTGELF
TRBV5-4	15	ASSLLGQGASYNEQF
TRBV4-2	14	ASSQVVSGGNNEQF
TRBV29-1	11	SVGVTTNEKLF
TRBV5-1	12	ASSFDRVSGELF
TRBV7-2	12	ASSFYGSRTEAF
TRBV7-2	13	ASSSNGQGASGYT
TRBV28	14	ASRLIPWGQNYGYT
TRBV4-1	16	ASSQGLAGGPYTGELF
TRBV4-3	13	ASSQDSRTPYGYT
TRBV28	14	ASSFERGALSYEQY
TRBV4-1	12	ASSQERGTGELF
TRBV6-5	12	ASSSGTAHQPQH
TRBV5-1	14	ASSLGAGDRQDTQY
TRBV28	13	ASSPGGTRNTEAF